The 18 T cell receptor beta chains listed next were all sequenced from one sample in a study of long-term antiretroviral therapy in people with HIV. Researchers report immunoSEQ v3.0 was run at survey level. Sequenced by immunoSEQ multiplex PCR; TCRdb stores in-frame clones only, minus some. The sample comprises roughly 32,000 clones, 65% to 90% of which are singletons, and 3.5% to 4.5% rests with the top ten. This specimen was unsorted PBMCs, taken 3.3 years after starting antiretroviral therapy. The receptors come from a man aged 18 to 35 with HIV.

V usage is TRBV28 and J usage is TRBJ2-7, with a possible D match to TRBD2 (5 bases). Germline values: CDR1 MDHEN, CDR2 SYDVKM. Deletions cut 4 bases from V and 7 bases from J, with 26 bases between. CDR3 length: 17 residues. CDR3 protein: CASSSDSGSSPRWEQYF. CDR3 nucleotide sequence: TGTGCCAGCAGTTCCGATAGTGGGAGCAGCCCCCGGTGGGAGCAGTACTTC.

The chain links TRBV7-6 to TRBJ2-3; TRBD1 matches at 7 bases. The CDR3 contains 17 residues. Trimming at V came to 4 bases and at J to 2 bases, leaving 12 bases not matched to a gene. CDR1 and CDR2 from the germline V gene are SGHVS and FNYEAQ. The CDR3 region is CASSSRDRAPYTDTQYF. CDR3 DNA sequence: TGTGCCAGCAGCTCCCGTGACAGGGCGCCTTACACAGATACGCAGTATTTT.

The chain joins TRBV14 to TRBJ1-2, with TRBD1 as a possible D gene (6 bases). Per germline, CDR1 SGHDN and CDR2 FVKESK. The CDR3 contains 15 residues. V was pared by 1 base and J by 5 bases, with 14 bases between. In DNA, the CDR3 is TGTGCCAGCAGCCAAGTGAGAGGGGGACTTTATGGCTACACCTTC. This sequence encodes CASSQVRGGLYGYTF.

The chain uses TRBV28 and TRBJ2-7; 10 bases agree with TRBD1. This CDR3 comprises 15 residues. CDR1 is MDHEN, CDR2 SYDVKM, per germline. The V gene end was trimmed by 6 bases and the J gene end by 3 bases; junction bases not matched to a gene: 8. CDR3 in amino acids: CASSPGQGGFYEQYF. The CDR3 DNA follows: TGTGCCAGCAGCCCCGGACAGGGGGGATTCTACGAGCAGTACTTC.

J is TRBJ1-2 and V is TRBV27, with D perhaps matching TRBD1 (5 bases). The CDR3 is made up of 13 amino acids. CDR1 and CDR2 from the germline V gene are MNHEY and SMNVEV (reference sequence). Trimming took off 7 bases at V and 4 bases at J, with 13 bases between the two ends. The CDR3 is CASKRGESYGYTF. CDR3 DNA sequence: TGTGCCAGCAAAAGGGGAGAGTCCTATGGCTACACCTTC.

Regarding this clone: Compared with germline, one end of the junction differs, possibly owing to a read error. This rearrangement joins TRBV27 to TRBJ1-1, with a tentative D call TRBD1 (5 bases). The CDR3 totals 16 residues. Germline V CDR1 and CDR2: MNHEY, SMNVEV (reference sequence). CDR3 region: CASNLGNPAGGTEAFF. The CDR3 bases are TGTGCCAGCAATTTAGGGAACCCGGCGGGGGGGACTGAAGCTTTCTTT.

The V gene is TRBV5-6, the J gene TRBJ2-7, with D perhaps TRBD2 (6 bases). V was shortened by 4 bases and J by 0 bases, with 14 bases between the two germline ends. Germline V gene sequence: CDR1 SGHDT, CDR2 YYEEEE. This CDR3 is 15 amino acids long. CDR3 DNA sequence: TGTGCCAGCAGCGGAGGGGACGGGAGCTCCTACGAGCAGTACTTC. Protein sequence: CASSGGDGSSYEQYF.

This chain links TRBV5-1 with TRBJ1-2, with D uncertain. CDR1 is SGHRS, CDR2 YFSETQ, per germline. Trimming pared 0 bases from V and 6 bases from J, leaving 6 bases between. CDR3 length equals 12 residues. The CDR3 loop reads CASSLGPDGYTF. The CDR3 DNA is TGCGCCAGCAGCTTGGGTCCGGATGGCTACACCTTC.

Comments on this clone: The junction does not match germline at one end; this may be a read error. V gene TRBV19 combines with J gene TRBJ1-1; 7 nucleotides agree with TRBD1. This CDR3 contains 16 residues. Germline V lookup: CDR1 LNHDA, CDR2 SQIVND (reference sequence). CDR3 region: CASSRGGRPTNTEAFF. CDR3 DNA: TGTGCCAGCAGTAGAGGGGGCAGGCCGACGAACACTGAAGCTTTCTTT.

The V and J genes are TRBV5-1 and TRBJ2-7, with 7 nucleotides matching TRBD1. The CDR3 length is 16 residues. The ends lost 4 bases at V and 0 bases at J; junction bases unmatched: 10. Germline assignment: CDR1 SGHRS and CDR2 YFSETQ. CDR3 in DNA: TGCGCCAGCAGCCCGATAGGACAGGCCTCCTCCTACGAGCAGTACTTC. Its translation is CASSPIGQASSYEQYF.

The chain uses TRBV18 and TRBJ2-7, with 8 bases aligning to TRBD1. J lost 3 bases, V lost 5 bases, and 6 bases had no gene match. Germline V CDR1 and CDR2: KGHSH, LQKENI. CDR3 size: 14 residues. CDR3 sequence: CASSTGTGDYEQYF. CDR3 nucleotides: TGTGCCAGCTCAACCGGGACAGGTGACTACGAGCAGTACTTC.

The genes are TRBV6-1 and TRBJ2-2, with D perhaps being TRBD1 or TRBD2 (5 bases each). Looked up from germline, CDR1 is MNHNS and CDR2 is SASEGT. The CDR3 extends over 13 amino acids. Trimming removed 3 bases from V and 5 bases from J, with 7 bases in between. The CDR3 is CASSDRETGELFF. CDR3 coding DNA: TGTGCCAGCAGTGACAGGGAGACCGGGGAGCTGTTTTTT.

CDR3 nucleotides: TGTGCCAGCAGCCCTGAGGGGGAAGGCGGCGAGCAGTACTTC. Amino acids: CASSPEGEGGEQYF. The chain joins TRBV7-9 to TRBJ2-7; D is possibly TRBD1 (6 bases). Trimming stripped 5 bases from V and 6 bases from J, with 17 bases between. The CDR3 runs to 14 residues. Per germline, CDR1 SEHNR and CDR2 FQNEAQ (reference sequence).

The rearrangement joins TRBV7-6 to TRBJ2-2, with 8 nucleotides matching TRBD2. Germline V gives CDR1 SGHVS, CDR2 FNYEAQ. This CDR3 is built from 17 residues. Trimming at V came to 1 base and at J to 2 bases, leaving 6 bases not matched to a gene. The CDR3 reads CASSLVPGGINTGELFF. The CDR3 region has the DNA TGTGCCAGCAGCTTAGTTCCGGGAGGGATAAACACCGGGGAGCTGTTTTTT.

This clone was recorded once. In DNA, the CDR3 is TGTGCCAGCAGCCCCGGGACAGGGTCCTACAATGAGCAGTTCTTC. The encoded protein is CASSPGTGSYNEQFF. The chain uses TRBV6-5 and TRBJ2-1, with TRBD1 identical over 9 bases. This CDR3 has 15 residues. The J segment lost 1 base and the V segment lost 6 bases, leaving 4 bases of the junction unmatched. Germline V gives CDR1 MNHEY, CDR2 SVGAGI.

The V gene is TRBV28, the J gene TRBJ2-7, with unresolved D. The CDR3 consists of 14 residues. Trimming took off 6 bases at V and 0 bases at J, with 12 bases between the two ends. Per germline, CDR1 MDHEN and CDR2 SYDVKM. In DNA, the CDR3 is TGTGCCAGCAGAACCTACACGGTCTCCTACGAGCAGTACTTC. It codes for CASRTYTVSYEQYF.

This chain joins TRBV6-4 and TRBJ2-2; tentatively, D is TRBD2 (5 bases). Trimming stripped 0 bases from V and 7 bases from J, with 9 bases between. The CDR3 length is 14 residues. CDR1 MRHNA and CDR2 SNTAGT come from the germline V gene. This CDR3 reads CASSDSIRGGELFF. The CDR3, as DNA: TGTGCCAGCAGTGACTCGATTCGGGGCGGGGAGCTGTTTTTT.

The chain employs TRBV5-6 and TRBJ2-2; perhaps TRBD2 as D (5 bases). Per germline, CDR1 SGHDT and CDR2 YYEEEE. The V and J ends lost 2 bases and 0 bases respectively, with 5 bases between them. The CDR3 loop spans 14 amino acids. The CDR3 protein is CASSFGTNTGELFF. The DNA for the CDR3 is TGTGCCAGCAGCTTCGGGACGAACACCGGGGAGCTGTTTTTT.